The T cell receptor beta chain described here comes from a study of blood T cell repertoires in COVID-19. Looked up from germline, CDR1 is SGHVS and CDR2 is FNYEAQ. The CDR3 sequence is 14 residues long. V lost 5 bases and J lost 7; bases outside the gene matches: 8. Here immunoSEQ multiplex PCR was the method, and the copy in TCRdb shows in-frame clones only, minus some. This sample has some 50,000 clones, with around 80% found just once. The sequencing sample was made of peripheral blood. The rearrangement links TRBV7-6 to TRBJ1-3; 7 nucleotides agree with TRBD1. The source of this sequence is a man aged 45 to 65 with acute or convalescent COVID-19. For the CDR3, the DNA is TGTGCCAGCAGCCCCAGGGGGATAGAGAACACCATATATTTT. Its translation is CASSPRGIENTIYF.